This TCR beta chain is from a study of cytomegalovirus exposure and HLA in healthy donors. Study-level information: Findings of an earlier analysis included more than 90 million unique TCR beta sequences from some 180 million T cells. Overall study results and limits: Information on immune exposure was restricted to one variable (CMV serostatus). Earlier findings revealed that most TCR beta V segments proved productive either about 90% or about 30% of the time.

The V and J ends lost 6 bases and 3 bases respectively, with 14 bases between them. The germline CDR1 and CDR2 sequences are SQVTM and ANQGSEA. This CDR3 spans 13 amino acids. As concerns this clone: Its matching antigen is unknown.

In the PCR, 60 Vbeta and 13 Jbeta primers were used. The repertoire was sequenced with immunoSEQ multiplex PCR; TCRdb's copy has only in-frame clones and lacks some. The sample yields approximately 280,000 clones, 70% to 90% seen once. The sequencing sample was made of PBMCs. V usage is TRBV29-1 and J usage is TRBJ1-1; the D gene is possibly TRBD1 (5 bases). This receptor was obtained from a woman aged 18-30 years in good health and CMV-seronegative. The CDR3 protein is CSVGGGTDTEAFF. CDR3 bases: TGCAGCGTCGGCGGGGGTACCGACACTGAAGCTTTCTTT.